Below, one T cell receptor (beta chain) is given with its context. Its antigen target is currently unknown. Base qualities are not recorded, but no much larger clone differs from it by a single base. This sample is part of a study of T cell responses to AZD1222 COVID-19 vaccine (dated by TCRdb to the early 2020s). Turning to the overall study: AZD1222 recipients whose second dose came at about 4 weeks and those whose second dose came at about 12 weeks were combined into one group, since spike-specific TCR depth and breadth did not differ between the two schedules. Trial participants were enrolled by age into subgroups of 18-55, 56-69 and 70-plus years, and roughly 150, 30 and 60 TCR-sequenced participants, respectively, were included in these subgroups. A total of 233 trial participants underwent TCR sequencing, of whom about 210 received two doses of AZD1222 and roughly 25 received two doses of the MenACWY control vaccine.

Results and caveats for the whole study, not just this receptor: Most participants were white British and females outnumbered males, and the authors suggested that clonal diversity may have been underestimated. In the small 56-69-year group, the increase in depth fell short of significance, most likely because of low power. Reportedly, almost half of the unique spike-specific TCRs recognized epitopes lying outside the regions that are mutated in the B.1.351 and B.1.1.7 variants. A significant rise in spike-specific TCR breadth and depth was observed after two AZD1222 doses relative to day 0 and relative to MenACWY recipients. CD4 TCRs associated with the vaccine covered the entire spike protein, and the dominant responses were in regions 160-218 and 743-854. Because no day 14 peak-response samples were available, repertoires were characterized only after the peak T cell response. Conclusions about previously exposed vaccinees are limited because only a handful of AZD1222 recipients were SARS-CoV-2 seropositive at baseline.

The time point label here, explained by the study, means: baseline before first vaccination. The vaccinee samples were drawn from two UK trials, COV001 and COV002, one of which was a single-blind randomized controlled phase 2/3 trial testing AZD1222 (ChAdOx1 nCoV-19) in healthy adults. For TCRbeta chain sequencing, PBMC samples from trial participants were taken at day 0 and at day 28 after the second dose. Looking up the germline V gene yields CDR1 SGDLS and CDR2 YYNGEE. V ends up 0 bases short and J 8 bases short, with an unmatched junction base count of 20. Including cysteine and phenylalanine, the CDR3 has 19 amino acids. The kept DNA is CDR3 alone, 57 bases in frame from the first base. The CDR3 regions of human TCRbeta chains were analyzed by immunosequencing. Concerning the study's data processing: TCRs in the repertoires were matched against a reference library of SARS-CoV-2-specific TCRs that had been generated with the MIRA antigen-specificity platform. Breadth was defined as the fraction of unique TCRs that were SARS-CoV-2-associated. Depth was defined as the fraction of total T cells that were SARS-CoV-2-associated. Using the MIRA data, each spike-specific TCR was mapped to the spike region that the TCR reacts to and placed in a CD4 or CD8 class. Log10-transformed breadth and depth values were compared by one-way ANOVA with Sidak's multiple comparisons tests. TCRdb took over this immuneACCESS table, retaining in-frame rearrangements with V and J assigned. Such tables are incomplete; in checked studies, under half of the missing clones stem from an unresolved V gene, and the remainder is unexplained. V, J and clone size are taken as reported in that table, and D and trimming were inferred from the DNA itself. The table for this sample lists under 95,000 clones; roughly 85% of them were counted only once. The ten most abundant clones make up approximately 8% of the sample.

The receptor's source is an adult in good health. Recombination connected TRBV9 to TRBJ2-1; 7 middle bases align to TRBD2. The material sequenced was peripheral blood, taken on day 0 of AZD1222 vaccination. The CDR3 region reads CASSVGLAGTMEWKDEQFF. The DNA is TGTGCCAGCAGCGTAGGGTTAGCGGGTACTATGGAGTGGAAGGATGAGCAGTTCTTC.